This TCR beta chain emerged from a study of blood T cell repertoires in COVID-19. In germline, CDR1 is MGHRA, CDR2 YSYEKL. This CDR3 has 17 amino acids. To note about this clone: The junction and the germline gene differ at one end; a read error may be behind it.

Method: immunoSEQ multiplex PCR; TCRdb's copy keeps in-frame clones and lacks some. The table lists a few hundred thousand clones, around 90% of them singletons. The sample was PBMCs or T cells enriched from blood (not recorded which). The chain couples TRBV4-1 to TRBJ1-2; 7 bases are a match to TRBD1. This clonotype was sampled from a woman between 18 and 29 years old who had recovered from COVID-19. Here the CDR3 reads CASSQERDRAQHYGYTF. The CDR3 bases are TGCGCCAGCAGCCAAGAACGAGACAGGGCCCAACACTACGGCTACACCTTC.